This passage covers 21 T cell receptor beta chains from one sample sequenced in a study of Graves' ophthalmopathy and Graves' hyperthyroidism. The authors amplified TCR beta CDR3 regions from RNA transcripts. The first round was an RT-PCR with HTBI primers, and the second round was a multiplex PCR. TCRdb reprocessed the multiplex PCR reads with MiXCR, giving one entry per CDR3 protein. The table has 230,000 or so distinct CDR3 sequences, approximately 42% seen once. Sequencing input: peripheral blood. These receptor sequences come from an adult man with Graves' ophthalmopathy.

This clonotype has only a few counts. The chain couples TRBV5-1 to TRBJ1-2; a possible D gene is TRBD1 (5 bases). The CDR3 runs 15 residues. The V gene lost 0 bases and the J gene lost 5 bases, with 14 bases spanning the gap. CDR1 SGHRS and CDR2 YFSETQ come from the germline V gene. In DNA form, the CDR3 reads TGCGCCAGCAGCTTGGTCAACGGGGGAGATTATGGCTACACCTTC. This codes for CASSLVNGGDYGYTF.

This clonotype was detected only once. In DNA form, the CDR3 reads TGTGCCAGCAGCCAAGCCCGGGACCCGAACACTGAAGCTTTCTTT. Its translation: CASSQARDPNTEAFF. This sequence joins TRBV4-2 and TRBJ1-1, with D perhaps TRBD1 (5 bases). CDR1 LGHNA and CDR2 YNFKEQ come from the germline V gene. V lost 1 base, J lost 1 base, and 10 bases lay in between. This CDR3 has 15 amino acids.

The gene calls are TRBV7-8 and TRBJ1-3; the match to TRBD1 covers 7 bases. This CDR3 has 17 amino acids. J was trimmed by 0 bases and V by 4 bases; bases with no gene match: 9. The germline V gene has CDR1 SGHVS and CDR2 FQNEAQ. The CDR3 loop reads CASSSKYDRDSGNTIYF. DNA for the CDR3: TGTGCCAGCAGCTCTAAATACGACAGGGACTCTGGAAACACCATATATTTT. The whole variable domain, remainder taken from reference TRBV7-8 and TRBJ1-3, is GAGVSQSPRYKVAKRGQDVALRCDPISGHVSLFWYQQALGQGPEFLTYFQNEAQLDKSGLPSDRFFAERPEGSVSTLKIQRTQQEDSAVYLCASSSKYDRDSGNTIYFGEGSWLTVV.

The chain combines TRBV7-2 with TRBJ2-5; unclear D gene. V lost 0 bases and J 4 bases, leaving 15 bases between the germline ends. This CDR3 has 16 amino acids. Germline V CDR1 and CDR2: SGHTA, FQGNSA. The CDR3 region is CASSLAPQGIRETQYF. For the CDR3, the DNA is TGTGCCAGCAGCTTAGCACCCCAAGGGATTCGAGAGACCCAGTACTTC.

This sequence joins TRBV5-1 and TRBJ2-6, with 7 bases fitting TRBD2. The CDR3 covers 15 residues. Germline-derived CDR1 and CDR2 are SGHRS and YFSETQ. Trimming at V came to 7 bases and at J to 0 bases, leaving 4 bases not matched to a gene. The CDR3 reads CASSSGSSGANVLTF. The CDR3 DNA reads TGCGCCAGCTCTAGCGGAAGCTCTGGGGCCAACGTCCTGACTTTC.

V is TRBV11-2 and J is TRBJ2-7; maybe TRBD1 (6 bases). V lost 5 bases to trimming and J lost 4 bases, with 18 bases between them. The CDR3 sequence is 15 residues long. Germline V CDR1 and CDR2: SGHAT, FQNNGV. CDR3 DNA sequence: TGTGCCAGCAGCGTACAGCCAGGGGAGTGGTACGAGCAGTACTTC. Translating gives CASSVQPGEWYEQYF.

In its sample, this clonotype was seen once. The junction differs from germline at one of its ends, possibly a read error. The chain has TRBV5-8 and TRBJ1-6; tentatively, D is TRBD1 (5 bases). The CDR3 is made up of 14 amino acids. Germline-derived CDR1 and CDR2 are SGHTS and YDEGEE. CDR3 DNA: TGTGCCAGCAGCTTGGGGACACAGTTTTCACCCCTCCGCTTT. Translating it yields CASSLGTQFSPLRF.

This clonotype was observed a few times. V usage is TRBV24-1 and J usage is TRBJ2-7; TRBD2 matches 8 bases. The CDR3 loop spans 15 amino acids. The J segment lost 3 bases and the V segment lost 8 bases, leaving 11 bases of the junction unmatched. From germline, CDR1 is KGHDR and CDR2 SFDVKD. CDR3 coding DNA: TGTGCCACCATCACCTCAGCGGGGGAATTCTACGAGCAGTACTTC. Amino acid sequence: CATITSAGEFYEQYF.

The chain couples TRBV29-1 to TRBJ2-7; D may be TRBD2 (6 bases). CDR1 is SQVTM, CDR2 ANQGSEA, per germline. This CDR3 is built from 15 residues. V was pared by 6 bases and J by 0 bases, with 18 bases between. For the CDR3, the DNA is TGCAGCGTCCACCTATCGAGGGACTCCTCCTACGAGCAGTACTTC. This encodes CSVHLSRDSSYEQYF.

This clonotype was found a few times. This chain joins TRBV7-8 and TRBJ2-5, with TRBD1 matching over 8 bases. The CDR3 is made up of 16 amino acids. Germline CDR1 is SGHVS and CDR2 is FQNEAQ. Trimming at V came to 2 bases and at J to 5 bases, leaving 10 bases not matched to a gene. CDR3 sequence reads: CASSLNPRQGTETQYF. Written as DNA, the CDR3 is TGTGCCAGCAGCTTAAACCCGCGACAGGGGACGGAGACCCAGTACTTC.

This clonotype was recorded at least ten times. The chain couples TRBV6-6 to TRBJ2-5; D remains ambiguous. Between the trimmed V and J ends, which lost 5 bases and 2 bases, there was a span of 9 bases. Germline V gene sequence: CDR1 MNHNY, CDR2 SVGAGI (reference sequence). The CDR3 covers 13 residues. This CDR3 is CASSVRSQETQYF. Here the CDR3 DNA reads TGTGCCAGCAGTGTACGTAGTCAAGAGACCCAGTACTTC.

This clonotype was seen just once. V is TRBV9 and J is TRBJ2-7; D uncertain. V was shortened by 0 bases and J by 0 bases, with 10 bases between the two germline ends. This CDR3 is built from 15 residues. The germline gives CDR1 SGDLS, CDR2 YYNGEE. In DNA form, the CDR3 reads TGTGCCAGCAGCGTAGCCCCGGCAAGCTCCTACGAGCAGTACTTC. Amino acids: CASSVAPASSYEQYF.

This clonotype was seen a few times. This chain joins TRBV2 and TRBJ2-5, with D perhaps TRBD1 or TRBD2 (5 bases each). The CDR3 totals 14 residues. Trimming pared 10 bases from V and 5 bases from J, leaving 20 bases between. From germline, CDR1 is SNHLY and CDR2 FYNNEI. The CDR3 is CATRLGTAAETQYF. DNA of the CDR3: TGTGCCACCCGCCTAGGGACCGCCGCCGAGACCCAGTACTTC.

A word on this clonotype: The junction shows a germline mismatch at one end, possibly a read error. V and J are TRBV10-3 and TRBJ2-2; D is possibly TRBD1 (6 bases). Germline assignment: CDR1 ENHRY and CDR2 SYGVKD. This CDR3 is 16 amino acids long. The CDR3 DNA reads TGTGCCAGCAGTGAATTACAGGGAATGGACGCCGGGGAGCTGTTTTTT. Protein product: CASSELQGMDAGELFF.

CDR3 sequence reads: CASSIGDRTEAFF. CDR3 DNA sequence: TGTGCCAGTAGTATCGGGGACAGGACTGAAGCTTTCTTT. The V and J genes are TRBV19 and TRBJ1-1, with 8 bases aligning to TRBD1. With V trimmed by 3 bases and J by 5 bases, 2 bases remained unmatched. CDR3 length equals 13 residues. The germline V gene encodes CDR1 LNHDA and CDR2 SQIVND (reference sequence).

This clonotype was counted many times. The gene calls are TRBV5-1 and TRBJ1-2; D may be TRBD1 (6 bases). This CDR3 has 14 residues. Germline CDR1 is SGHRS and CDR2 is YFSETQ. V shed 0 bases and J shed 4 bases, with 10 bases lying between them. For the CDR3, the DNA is TGCGCCAGCAGCTTGGGTGACAGGAGCTATGGCTACACCTTC. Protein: CASSLGDRSYGYTF.

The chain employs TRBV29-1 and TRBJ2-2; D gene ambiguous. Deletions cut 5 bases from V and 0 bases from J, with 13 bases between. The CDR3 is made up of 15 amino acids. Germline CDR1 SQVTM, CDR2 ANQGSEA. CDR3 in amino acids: CSVRSDLTNTGELFF. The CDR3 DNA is TGCAGCGTTCGGTCGGACCTTACGAACACCGGGGAGCTGTTTTTT.

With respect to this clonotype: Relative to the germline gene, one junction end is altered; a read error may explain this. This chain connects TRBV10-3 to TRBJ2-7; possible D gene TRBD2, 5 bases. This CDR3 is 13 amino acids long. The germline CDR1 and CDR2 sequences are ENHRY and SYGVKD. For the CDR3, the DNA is TGTGCCAGCAGTTACTCGAGGGCCTACGAGCAGTACTTC. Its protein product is CASSYSRAYEQYF.

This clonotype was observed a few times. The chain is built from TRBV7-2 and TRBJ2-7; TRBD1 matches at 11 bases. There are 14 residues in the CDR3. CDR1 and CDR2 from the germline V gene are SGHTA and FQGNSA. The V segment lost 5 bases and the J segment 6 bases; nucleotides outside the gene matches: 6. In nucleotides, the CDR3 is TGTGCCAGCAGCCGCGGACAGGGGGCAAGCGAGCAGTACTTC. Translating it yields CASSRGQGASEQYF.

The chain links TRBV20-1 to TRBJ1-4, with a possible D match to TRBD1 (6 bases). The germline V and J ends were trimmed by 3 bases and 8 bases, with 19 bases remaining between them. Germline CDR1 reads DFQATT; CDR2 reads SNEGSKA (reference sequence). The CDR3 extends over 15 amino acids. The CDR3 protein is CSASPHAGAPEKLFF. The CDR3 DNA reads TGCAGTGCTAGTCCGCATGCGGGGGCGCCCGAAAAACTGTTTTTT.

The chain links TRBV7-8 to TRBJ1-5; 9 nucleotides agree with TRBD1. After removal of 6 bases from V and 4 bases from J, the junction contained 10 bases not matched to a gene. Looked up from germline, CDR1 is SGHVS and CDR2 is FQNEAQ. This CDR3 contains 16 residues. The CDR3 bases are TGTGCCAGCAGTTTAACGGGACAGGGAGATAATCAGCCCCAGCATTTT. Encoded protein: CASSLTGQGDNQPQHF.